This entry lists 11 T cell receptor beta chains sequenced from one sample in a study. TCRdb passed the 5' RACE reads through MiXCR, listing each CDR3 protein once. Of fewer than 80,000 distinct CDR3 sequences in the sample, approximately 22% were seen once. The sequencing input was memory CD4+ T cells sorted from a lymph node. Documented subset: memory CD4+ T cells, CD4+CD45RO+CD25-. The receptor source for this set is a female donor with breast cancer.

The chain recombines TRBV12-3 or TRBV12-4 with TRBJ2-1; D tentatively fits TRBD1 or TRBD2 (5 bases each). V dropped 6 bases and J dropped 8 bases, with 14 bases sitting between them. The CDR3 runs 13 residues. CDR3 residues: CASRRDGTYEQFF. CDR3 nucleotides: TGTGCCAGCAGGAGGGATGGGACCTATGAGCAGTTCTTC.

This clonotype was detected ten times or more. The chain carries TRBV24-1 and TRBJ1-4; D is perhaps TRBD1 (5 bases). V was pared by 2 bases and J by 7 bases, with 13 bases between. This CDR3 spans 15 amino acids. CDR1 KGHDR and CDR2 SFDVKD come from the germline V gene. This chain's CDR3 is CATSDSGTEPEKLFF. Here the CDR3 DNA reads TGTGCCACCAGTGATTCTGGGACGGAGCCTGAAAAACTGTTTTTT.

Sample share makes this clonotype medium-sized (0.01 to 0.1%). The V gene is TRBV29-1, the J gene TRBJ2-7; 10 nucleotides align to TRBD1. The CDR3 runs 14 residues. CDR1 and CDR2 from the germline V gene are SQVTM and ANQGSEA. J gave up 2 bases and V 4 bases, and 5 bases lay outside the gene matches. CDR3 region: CSVVSGTGAYEQYF. CDR3 in DNA: TGCAGCGTTGTCTCCGGGACAGGGGCCTACGAGCAGTACTTC.

The table lists this clonotype with a few counts. The chain couples TRBV28 to TRBJ2-2; possibly TRBD1 or TRBD2 for D (5 bases each). CDR1 is MDHEN, CDR2 SYDVKM, per germline. V lost 11 bases, J lost 5 bases, and 21 bases lay in between. The CDR3 sequence is 15 residues long. The chain's CDR3 is CACGPGGLVTGELFF. In DNA form, the CDR3 reads TGTGCCTGTGGACCTGGGGGTTTGGTGACCGGGGAGCTGTTTTTT. The whole variable domain, filled in from reference TRBV28 and TRBJ2-2, reads DVKVTQSSRYLVKRTGEKVFLECVQDMDHENMFWYRQDPGLGLRLIYFSYDVKMKEKGDIPEGYSVSREKKERFSLILESASTNQTSMYLCACGPGGLVTGELFFGEGSRLTVL.

This clonotype was seen a few times. The V gene is TRBV7-9, the J gene TRBJ2-7, with D unclear. Trimming removed 3 bases from V and 2 bases from J, with 8 bases in between. There are 13 residues in the CDR3. Germline-derived CDR1 and CDR2 are SEHNR and FQNEAQ (reference sequence). CDR3 DNA sequence: TGTGCCAGCAGCTTGGACGGTACCTACGAGCAGTACTTC. This sequence encodes CASSLDGTYEQYF.

This clonotype has just a few counts. The V gene is TRBV6-2 or TRBV6-3, the J gene TRBJ2-3, with 8 bases fitting TRBD2. Germline V lookup: CDR1 MNHEY, CDR2 SVGEGT. This CDR3 comprises 14 residues. V was pared by 8 bases and J by 2 bases, with 6 bases of the junction left unmatched. The CDR3 region has the DNA TGTGCCAGCGGTGTAGCGGGGATCACAGATACGCAGTATTTT. Translation: CASGVAGITDTQYF.

CDR3 loop: CASSPPGGSDETQYF. CDR3 nucleotide sequence: TGTGCCAGCAGCCCCCCAGGGGGTTCCGATGAGACCCAGTACTTC. V is TRBV7-9 and J is TRBJ2-5, with TRBD1 matching 7 bases. CDR1 is SEHNR, CDR2 FQNEAQ, per germline (reference sequence). The trim removed 5 bases at V and 5 bases at J, leaving 11 bases unmatched. This CDR3 is built from 15 residues.

Concerning this clonotype: At one end the junction does not follow the germline gene, possibly because of a read error. The chain recombines TRBV4-3 with TRBJ2-1, with D unresolved. CDR1 LGHNA and CDR2 YSLEER come from the germline V gene. This CDR3 contains 15 residues. CDR3 amino acids: CASSQELPTYYEQFF. In DNA form, the CDR3 reads TGCGCCAGCAGCCAAGAGTTACCAACCTACTATGAGCAGTTCTTC.

The rearrangement links TRBV12-3 or TRBV12-4 to TRBJ1-2, with D tentatively TRBD1 (5 bases). The CDR3 length is 14 residues. V lost 6 bases, J lost 3 bases, and 14 bases lay in between. CDR3 region: CASRVRQRDYGYTF. The CDR3 DNA sequence: TGTGCCAGCAGAGTCAGACAGCGGGACTATGGCTACACCTTC.

The gene calls are TRBV6-2 or TRBV6-3 and TRBJ1-2; D call uncertain. CDR1 MNHEY and CDR2 SVGEGT come from the germline V gene. This CDR3 has 15 amino acids. V was cut by 6 bases and J by 5 bases, with 19 bases left in between. The CDR3 loop is CASSPEETRGYGYTF. In DNA, the CDR3 is TGTGCCAGCAGCCCCGAGGAGACTCGAGGGTATGGCTACACCTTC.

The chain couples TRBV12-3 or TRBV12-4 to TRBJ1-6; a weak D match, TRBD1 (6 bases). Trimming cost V 3 bases and J 0 bases, with 6 bases left between them. This CDR3 is built from 15 residues. The CDR3 DNA sequence: TGTGCCAGCAGTTTGGGACACTCCTATAATTCACCCCTCCACTTT. It is translated as CASSLGHSYNSPLHF.